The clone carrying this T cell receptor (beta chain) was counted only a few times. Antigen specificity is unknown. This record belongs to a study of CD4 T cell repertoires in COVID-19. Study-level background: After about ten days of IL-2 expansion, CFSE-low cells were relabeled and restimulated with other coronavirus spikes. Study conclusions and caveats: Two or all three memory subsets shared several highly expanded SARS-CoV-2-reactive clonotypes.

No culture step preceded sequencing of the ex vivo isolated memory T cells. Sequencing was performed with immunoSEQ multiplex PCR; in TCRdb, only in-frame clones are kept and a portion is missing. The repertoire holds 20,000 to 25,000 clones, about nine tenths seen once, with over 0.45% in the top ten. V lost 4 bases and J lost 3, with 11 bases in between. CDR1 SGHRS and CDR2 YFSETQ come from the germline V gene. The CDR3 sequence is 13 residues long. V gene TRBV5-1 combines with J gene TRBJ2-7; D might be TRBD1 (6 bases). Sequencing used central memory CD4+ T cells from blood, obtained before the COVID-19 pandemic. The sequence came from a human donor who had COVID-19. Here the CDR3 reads CASSPGDIYEQYF. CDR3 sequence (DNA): TGCGCCAGCAGCCCAGGGGACATCTACGAGCAGTACTTC. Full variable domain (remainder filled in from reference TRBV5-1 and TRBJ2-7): KAGVTQTPRYLIKTRGQQVTLSCSPISGHRSVSWYQQTPGQGLQFLFEYFSETQRNKGNFPGRFSGRQFSNSRSEMNVSTLELGDSALYLCASSPGDIYEQYFGPGTRLTVT.